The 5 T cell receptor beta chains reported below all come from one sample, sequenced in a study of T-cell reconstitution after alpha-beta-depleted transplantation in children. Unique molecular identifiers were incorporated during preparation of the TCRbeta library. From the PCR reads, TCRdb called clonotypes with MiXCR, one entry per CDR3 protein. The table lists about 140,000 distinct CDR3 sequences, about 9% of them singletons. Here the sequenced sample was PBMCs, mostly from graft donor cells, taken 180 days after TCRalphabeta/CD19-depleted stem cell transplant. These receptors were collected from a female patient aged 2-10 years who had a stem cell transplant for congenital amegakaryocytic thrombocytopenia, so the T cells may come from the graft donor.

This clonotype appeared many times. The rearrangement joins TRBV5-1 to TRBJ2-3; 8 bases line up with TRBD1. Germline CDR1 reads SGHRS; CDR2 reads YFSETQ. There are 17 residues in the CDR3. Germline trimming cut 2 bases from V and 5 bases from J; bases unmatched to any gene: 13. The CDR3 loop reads CASSFTGTGGLQDTQYF. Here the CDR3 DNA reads TGCGCCAGCAGCTTCACGGGGACAGGAGGGCTCCAAGATACGCAGTATTTT.

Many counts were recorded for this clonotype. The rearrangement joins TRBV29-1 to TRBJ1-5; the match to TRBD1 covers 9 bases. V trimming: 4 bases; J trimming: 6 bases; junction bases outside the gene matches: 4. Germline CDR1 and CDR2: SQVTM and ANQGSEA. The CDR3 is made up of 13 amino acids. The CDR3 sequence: CSVAGTGTQPQHF. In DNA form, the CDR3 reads TGCAGCGTTGCAGGGACAGGGACTCAGCCCCAGCATTTT.

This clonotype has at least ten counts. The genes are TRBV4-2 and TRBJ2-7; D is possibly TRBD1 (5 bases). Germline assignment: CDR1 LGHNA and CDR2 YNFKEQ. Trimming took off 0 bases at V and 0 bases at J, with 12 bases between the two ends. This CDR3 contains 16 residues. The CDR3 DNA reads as TGTGCCAGCAGCCAAGAGTGGACATTAAGCTCCTACGAGCAGTACTTC. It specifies CASSQEWTLSSYEQYF.

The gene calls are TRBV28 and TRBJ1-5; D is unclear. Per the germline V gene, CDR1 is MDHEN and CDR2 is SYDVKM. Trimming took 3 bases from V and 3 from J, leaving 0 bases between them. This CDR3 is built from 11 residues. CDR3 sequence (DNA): TGTGCCAGCAGTTTCAATCAGCCCCAGCATTTT. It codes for CASSFNQPQHF.

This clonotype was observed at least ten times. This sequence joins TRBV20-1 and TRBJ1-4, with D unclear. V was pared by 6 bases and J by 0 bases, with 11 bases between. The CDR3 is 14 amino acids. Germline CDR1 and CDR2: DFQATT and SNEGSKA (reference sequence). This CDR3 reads CSAPPGSTNEKLFF. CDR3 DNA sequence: TGCAGTGCCCCGCCTGGGTCAACTAATGAAAAACTGTTTTTT.